This T cell receptor (beta chain) was found in a study of blood T cells in healthy people across ages. Concerning this clonotype itself: What it recognizes is unknown.

Study-wide results and limits: Whereas aged donors had fewer naive CD4+ cells, long-lived donors had more of them and higher diversity. Significant beta diversity loss was already apparent by age roughly 38, declining roughly linearly.

The authors ran a second PCR of roughly 6 to 11 cycles using a sample-barcoded 5' primer and a J-beta primer mix. Each cDNA molecule was tagged by a template-switch adaptor that had 12 random nucleotides. TCRdb ran MiXCR on the 5' RACE reads and lists one entry per CDR3 protein. The sample consists of roughly 860,000 distinct CDR3 sequences, around two thirds of them appearing once. Sequenced material: blood. This TCR was recovered from a man aged 25-45 years in good health.

The CDR3 region has the DNA TGTGCCAGCCGGGCAGGGGCCACAGATACGCAGTATTTT. This encodes CASRAGATDTQYF. The chain has TRBV7-9 and TRBJ2-3; a possible D gene is TRBD1 (6 bases). The germline V and J ends were trimmed by 8 bases and 2 bases, with 11 bases remaining between them. The CDR3 sequence is 13 residues long. Germline loops: CDR1 SEHNR, CDR2 FQNEAQ (reference sequence).